This T cell receptor beta chain was retrieved from a study of cytomegalovirus exposure and HLA in healthy donors. Findings and limits, study-wide: Analyses of presence/absence relied on an assumption of roughly uniform sequencing depth across donors.

In regard to this clone: The antigen is not known.

PCR used 60 Vbeta primers and 13 Jbeta primers. In the study's own analysis: Unique TCR beta chains numbered approximately 80 million in a later analysis, with around 12 million shared. Here immunoSEQ multiplex PCR was the method, and the copy in TCRdb shows in-frame clones only, minus some. That table is the source of V, J and clone size, and D and trimming were worked out from the DNA. The sample lists 130,000 or so clones, about four fifths occurring once. The V gene's germline CDR1 is SEHNR and CDR2 FQNEAQ (reference sequence). The CDR3 covers 13 residues. With 4 bases removed from V and 6 bases from J, the gap between germline ends came to 12 bases.

Source material: PBMCs. The clonotype was recovered from a woman aged 40 to 49 in good health and CMV-seronegative. The chain links TRBV7-9 to TRBJ1-1, with D perhaps matching TRBD1 (5 bases). CDR3 nucleotides: TGTGCCAGCAGCTCCAGAGCAGGGTCTGAAGCTTTCTTT. Its translation: CASSSRAGSEAFF.